This T cell receptor beta chain was recovered during a study of neurological immune-mediated disorders. Study-wide results and caveats: CDR3 amino acid sequences of expanded clones were not shared across subjects, a result suggesting private repertoires in all groups. HTLV-1-associated myelopathy had the most TCR clonal expansion, and multiple sclerosis had the least, less than healthy controls.

V lost 5 bases and J lost 1; bases outside the gene matches: 8. Germline V gene sequence: CDR1 SGHTA, CDR2 FQGNSA. This CDR3 is built from 16 residues. cDNA synthesis was performed by 5'RACE with 10-nucleotide random UMIs. TCRdb fed the 5' RACE reads into MiXCR, producing one record per CDR3 protein. The repertoire holds 35,000 to 45,000 distinct CDR3 sequences, with roughly 10% as singletons. This clonotype was picked up many times. Its antigen is still unknown. Each sorted-subset library came from fewer than 1.3 million CD4+ or CD8+ T cells. This sequence joins TRBV7-2 and TRBJ2-3; the match to TRBD2 covers 8 bases. The sequenced sample consisted of CD4+ T cells from blood. This clonotype was sampled from a woman between 25 and 40 years old with HTLV-1-associated myelopathy (HAM/TSP). CDR3 region: CASSQTLRGGTDTQYF. The CDR3 DNA is TGTGCCAGCAGCCAAACTTTGCGGGGGGGCACAGATACGCAGTATTTT.